The rows below give T cell receptor beta chains drawn from one sample of a study of cytomegalovirus exposure and HLA in healthy donors. Method: immunoSEQ multiplex PCR; TCRdb's copy keeps in-frame clones and lacks some. The table records around 350,000 clones, about nine tenths of them present only once. Sample: PBMCs. All receptors derive from a woman aged 18-30 years in good health and CMV-seronegative. CDR3s include the opening cysteine and the closing phenylalanine or tryptophan. Each record gives: CDR3 length, J gene, V gene, D gene, clone size, CDR3 DNA, CDR3 protein. The D gene is left open where the match is weak. Size tells how often a clone was seen (once, few, many) or the class of an expanded clone, and some rows leave it out.

17	TRBJ1-1	TRBV10-2	.	.	TGCGCCAGCAGGCCCTTTGGAGGCTCGGATGGATACACTGAAGCTTTCTTT	CASRPFGGSDGYTEAFF
14	TRBJ1-1	TRBV6-5	.	.	TGTGCCAGCAGTTACTCAGAGGTTTACACTGAAGCTTTCTTT	CASSYSEVYTEAFF
14	TRBJ2-3	TRBV4-2	.	.	TGTGCCAGCAGCCAAGCTACAGGAACCTTTAAGCAGTATTTT	CASSQATGTFKQYF
12	TRBJ1-6	TRBV2	.	few	TGTGCCAGCACAGGGGACAATTCACCCCTCCACTTT	CASTGDNSPLHF
17	TRBJ2-3	TRBV2	TRBD2	.	TGTGCCAGCAGTGAGTTTGGTAGCGGGAGCTCCACAGATACGCAGTATTTT	CASSEFGSGSSTDTQYF
14	TRBJ2-7	TRBV10-2	TRBD2	.	TGCGCCAGCTGGTTGGGGGGGAACTCCTACGAGCAGTACTTC	CASWLGGNSYEQYF
16	TRBJ1-5	TRBV6-6	TRBD1	.	TGTGCCAGCAGTTACCACAGGGGTAGGAGCAATCAGCCCCAGCATTTT	CASSYHRGRSNQPQHF
15	TRBJ2-7	TRBV19	TRBD2	once	TGTGCCAGTAGTATAGACACTAGCGTCTCCTACGAGCAGTACTTC	CASSIDTSVSYEQYF
14	TRBJ1-5	TRBV19	.	.	TGTGCCAGTAGTATTCCGCCGAGAGATCAGCCCCAGCATTTT	CASSIPPRDQPQHF
16	TRBJ1-1	TRBV5-4	.	.	TGTGCCAGCAGCCCATCGGGAGGGGGGCGGAGGACTGAAGCTTTCTTT	CASSPSGGGRRTEAFF
14	TRBJ2-7	TRBV4-2	TRBD2	.	TGTGCCAGCAGCCAAGGACTAGCGGGAGACGAGCAGTACTTC	CASSQGLAGDEQYF
13	TRBJ2-7	TRBV28	.	few	TGTGCCAGCAGTTTCGACAGGTACTACGAGCAGTACTTC	CASSFDRYYEQYF
15	TRBJ2-7	TRBV19	.	few	TGTGCCATCCCCCCGTCCGACAGGAGCTACTACGAGCAGTACTTC	CAIPPSDRSYYEQYF
16	TRBJ2-1	TRBV11-3	TRBD2	.	TGTGCCAGCAGCTTAGAGCTAGCGGGGGGAGGGAATGAGCAGTTCTTC	CASSLELAGGGNEQFF
15	TRBJ1-2	TRBV4-1	TRBD1	.	TGCGCCAGCAGCCAACCGACAGGGGGTGTGACTGGCTACACCTTC	CASSQPTGGVTGYTF
16	TRBJ2-1	TRBV7-9	.	.	TGTGCCAGCAGCTTAGGTGTGGGGGCGCGATACAATGAGCAGTTCTTC	CASSLGVGARYNEQFF
13	TRBJ1-1	TRBV30	.	.	TGTGCCTGGACTACCGATTTGAACACTGAAGCTTTCTTT	CAWTTDLNTEAFF
15	TRBJ2-1	TRBV5-1	TRBD2	once	TGCGCCAGCAGCTTAAAGGCGGGGGTCTACAATGAGCAGTTCTTC	CASSLKAGVYNEQFF
14	TRBJ1-2	TRBV5-1	.	.	TGCGCCAGCAGCTTGGACAGGCCCTCTAAGGGCTACACCTTC	CASSLDRPSKGYTF
11	TRBJ1-1	TRBV29-1	.	.	TGCAGCGACCTGGGGCGGACTGAAGCTTTCTTT	CSDLGRTEAFF
16	TRBJ1-2	TRBV6-5	.	.	TGTGCCAGCAGTTACTCGGGCGGGGCCTCAGCGGGAGGCTACACCTTC	CASSYSGGASAGGYTF
15	TRBJ2-2	TRBV6-5	.	.	TGTGCCAGCAGTTACTTAGGACAGCTTACCGGGGAGCTGTTTTTT	CASSYLGQLTGELFF
16	TRBJ2-5	TRBV27	.	.	TGTGCCAGCAGTCCCCGGGACATCCGACCTCAAGAGACCCAGTACTTC	CASSPRDIRPQETQYF
14	TRBJ1-3	TRBV5-4	TRBD1	.	TGTGCCAGCAGCCTTCGGGACAGCGGAAACACCATATATTTT	CASSLRDSGNTIYF
14	TRBJ2-3	TRBV19	TRBD1	.	TGTGCCAGTAGTAAAGGGGGCCGCACAGATACGCAGTATTTT	CASSKGGRTDTQYF
19	TRBJ2-7	TRBV7-8	TRBD2	.	TGTGCCAGCAGCCGCGGACTCAATAGCGGGAGAAGAGGGTCCTACGAGCAGTACTTC	CASSRGLNSGRRGSYEQYF
14	TRBJ2-3	TRBV7-9	TRBD2	.	TGTGCCAGCAGACCTAGCGGGAGCACAGATACGCAGTATTTT	CASRPSGSTDTQYF
10	TRBJ2-7	TRBV6-1	.	few	TGTGCCAGCCTTTCCTACGAGCAGTACTTC	CASLSYEQYF